Presented here are 13 T cell receptor beta chains from one specimen sequenced in a study of cytomegalovirus exposure and HLA in healthy donors. Primers: 60 Vbeta forward and 13 Jbeta reverse. TCRdb's copy holds only in-frame clones and misses some; the assay was immunoSEQ multiplex PCR. This table holds roughly 60,000 clones, around three quarters found once. The sequencing input was PBMCs. These receptors originate from a woman aged 40 to 55 in good health and CMV-seropositive.

This clone has only a few counts. V gene TRBV11-3 combines with J gene TRBJ2-7; weak D call: TRBD1 (6 bases). This CDR3 region has 17 residues. Germline V gives CDR1 SGHNT, CDR2 YENEEA. Trimming shortened V by 6 bases and J by 3 bases, and 24 bases separated the two germline ends. This chain's CDR3 is CASRIKTGEKIHYEQYF. The CDR3 region has the DNA TGTGCCAGCAGAATTAAGACAGGCGAAAAAATCCACTACGAGCAGTACTTC.

Notes on this clone: At one end the junction does not follow the germline gene, possibly because of a read error. V and J are TRBV7-9 and TRBJ2-2; TRBD1 matches at 10 bases. Looked up from germline, CDR1 is SEHNR and CDR2 is FQNEAQ (reference sequence). The CDR3 has 16 residues. In DNA, the CDR3 is TGTTCCAGCAGCCCTCGACAGGGGGCGGGCACCGGGGAGCTGTTTTTT. It specifies CSSSPRQGAGTGELFF.

This clone was seen more than once but under ten times. The V gene is TRBV9, the J gene TRBJ1-6; possibly TRBD1 for D (6 bases). Germline CDR1 and CDR2: SGDLS and YYNGEE. CDR3 length: 15 residues. Trimming pared 2 bases from V and 10 bases from J, leaving 16 bases between. CDR3 residues: CASSVADSGESPLHF. The CDR3 coding sequence is TGTGCCAGCAGCGTGGCGGACTCAGGGGAATCACCCCTCCACTTT.

The genes are TRBV19 and TRBJ1-3; 7 bases agree with TRBD1. Trimming removed 3 bases from V and 7 bases from J; junction bases left unmatched: 6. Germline V lookup: CDR1 LNHDA, CDR2 SQIVND (reference sequence). This CDR3 has 14 amino acids. CDR3 DNA sequence: TGTGCCAGTAGTATCAGGGACAGAGGGAACACCATATATTTT. The encoded protein is CASSIRDRGNTIYF. Using reference TRBV19 and TRBJ1-3 for the parts outside the CDR3, the full variable domain is DGGITQSPKYLFRKEGQNVTLSCEQNLNHDAMYWYRQDPGQGLRLIYYSQIVNDFQKGDIAEGYSVSREKKESFPLTVTSAQKNPTAFYLCASSIRDRGNTIYFGEGSWLTVV.

CDR3 nucleotides: TGTGCCAGCAGTGAGGTTATAGGGGTAGGGGATACGCAGTATTTT. Its protein product is CASSEVIGVGDTQYF. V usage is TRBV6-1 and J usage is TRBJ2-3; maybe TRBD1 (5 bases). In germline, CDR1 is MNHNS, CDR2 SASEGT. The V and J ends lost 3 bases and 6 bases respectively, with 16 bases between them. This CDR3 has 15 residues.

The chain joins TRBV15 to TRBJ2-1; 10 nucleotides match TRBD2. Germline lookup yields CDR1 LNHNV and CDR2 YYDKDF (reference sequence). V was pared by 0 bases and J by 5 bases, with 4 bases of the junction left unmatched. The CDR3 covers 16 residues. CDR3 amino acids: CATSREAGGPHNEQFF. The CDR3 bases are TGTGCCACCAGCAGAGAAGCGGGGGGGCCCCACAATGAGCAGTTCTTC.

This clone was recorded only once. The gene calls are TRBV7-2 and TRBJ2-6; D perhaps matches TRBD1 (6 bases). Germline CDR1 and CDR2: SGHTA and FQGNSA. This CDR3 region has 15 residues. Trimming removed 5 bases at V and 1 base at J, with 9 bases between. Here the CDR3 reads CASSEQGSGANVLTF. As DNA, the CDR3 is TGTGCCAGCAGCGAACAGGGTTCTGGGGCCAACGTCCTGACTTTC.

The chain uses TRBV4-1 and TRBJ2-1, with 7 bases fitting TRBD2. Trimming at V came to 0 bases and at J to 3 bases, leaving 5 bases not matched to a gene. This CDR3 contains 16 residues. Germline assignment: CDR1 MGHRA and CDR2 YSYEKL. CDR3 sequence (DNA): TGCGCCAGCAGCCAAGACTGGCGGGGGAACTACAATGAGCAGTTCTTC. This encodes CASSQDWRGNYNEQFF.

V and J are TRBV6-6 and TRBJ1-1; D might be TRBD1 (6 bases). The CDR3 is 13 amino acids. The germline gives CDR1 MNHNY, CDR2 SVGAGI (reference sequence). The V end was cut by 5 bases, the J end by 5 bases, with 12 bases between. CDR3 in amino acids: CASSRGGGTEAFF. CDR3 DNA: TGTGCCAGCAGTAGGGGGGGAGGGACTGAAGCTTTCTTT.

This clone was detected once. This chain links TRBV6-5 with TRBJ2-1; tentatively, D is TRBD1 (6 bases). The CDR3 is 13 residues long. V gave up 2 bases and J gave up 6 bases, with 8 bases separating them. Looked up from germline, CDR1 is MNHEY and CDR2 is SVGAGI. The CDR3 here is CASSYRRGNEQFF. In nucleotides, the CDR3 is TGTGCCAGCAGTTACCGCAGGGGCAATGAGCAGTTCTTC.

The chain uses TRBV6-6 and TRBJ1-2; tentative D call: TRBD1 (6 bases). Germline V CDR1 and CDR2: MNHNY, SVGAGI (reference sequence). Trimming removed 2 bases at V and 8 bases at J, with 18 bases between. The CDR3 is 15 residues long. The CDR3 region is CASSYDDKTGRGYTF. CDR3 sequence (DNA): TGTGCCAGCAGTTACGATGATAAGACAGGCCGCGGCTACACCTTC.

This chain joins TRBV2 and TRBJ2-1; the match to TRBD2 covers 10 bases. The CDR3 totals 13 residues. The germline V gene has CDR1 SNHLY and CDR2 FYNNEI. Trimming removed 8 bases from V and 9 bases from J; junction bases left unmatched: 7. The CDR3 nucleotides read TGTGCCAGCGGGGCTAGCGGGGGTACTGAGCAGTTCTTC. Translated, it gives CASGASGGTEQFF.

This clone was seen a single time. The chain employs TRBV7-6 and TRBJ1-3; no clear D gene. Germline values: CDR1 SGHVS, CDR2 FNYEAQ. CDR3 length: 15 residues. V was trimmed by 2 bases and J by 4 bases, leaving 12 bases between them. CDR3 protein: CASSLNSAAGNTIYF. DNA for the CDR3: TGTGCCAGCAGCTTAAACTCCGCGGCAGGAAACACCATATATTTT.